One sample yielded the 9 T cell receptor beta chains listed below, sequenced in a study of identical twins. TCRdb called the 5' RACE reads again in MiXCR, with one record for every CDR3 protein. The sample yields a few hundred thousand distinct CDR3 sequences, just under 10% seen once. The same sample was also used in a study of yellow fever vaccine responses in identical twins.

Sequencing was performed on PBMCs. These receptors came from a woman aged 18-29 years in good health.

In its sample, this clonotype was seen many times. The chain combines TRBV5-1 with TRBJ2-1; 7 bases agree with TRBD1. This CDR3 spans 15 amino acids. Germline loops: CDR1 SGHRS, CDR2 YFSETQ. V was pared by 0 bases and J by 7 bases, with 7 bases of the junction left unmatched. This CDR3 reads CASSLEGARMNEQFF. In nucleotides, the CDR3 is TGCGCCAGCAGCTTGGAGGGGGCCAGAATGAATGAGCAGTTCTTC.

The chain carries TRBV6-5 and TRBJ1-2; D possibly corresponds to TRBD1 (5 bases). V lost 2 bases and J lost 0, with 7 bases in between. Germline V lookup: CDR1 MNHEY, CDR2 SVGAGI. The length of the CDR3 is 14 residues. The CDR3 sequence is CASSYGGSNYGYTF. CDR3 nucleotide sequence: TGTGCCAGCAGTTACGGGGGATCTAACTATGGCTACACCTTC.

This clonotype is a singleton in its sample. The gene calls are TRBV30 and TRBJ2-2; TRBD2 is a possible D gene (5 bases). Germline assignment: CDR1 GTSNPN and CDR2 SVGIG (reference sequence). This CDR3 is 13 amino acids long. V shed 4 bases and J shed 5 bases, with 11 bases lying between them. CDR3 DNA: TGTGCCTGGAAAGTAGCGTGGACCGGGGAGCTGTTTTTT. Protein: CAWKVAWTGELFF.

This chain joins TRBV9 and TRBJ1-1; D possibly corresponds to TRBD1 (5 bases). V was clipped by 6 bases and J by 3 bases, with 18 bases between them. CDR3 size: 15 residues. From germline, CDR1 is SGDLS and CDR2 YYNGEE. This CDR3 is CASTRLRGADTEAFF. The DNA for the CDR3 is TGTGCCAGCACCCGGTTGAGGGGCGCGGACACTGAAGCTTTCTTT.

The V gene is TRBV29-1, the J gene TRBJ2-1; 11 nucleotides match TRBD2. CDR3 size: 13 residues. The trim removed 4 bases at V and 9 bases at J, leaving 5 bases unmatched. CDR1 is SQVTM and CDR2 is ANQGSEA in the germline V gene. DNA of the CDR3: TGCAGCGTTGTCCTAGCGGGAGGAGCTGAGCAGTTCTTC. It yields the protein CSVVLAGGAEQFF.

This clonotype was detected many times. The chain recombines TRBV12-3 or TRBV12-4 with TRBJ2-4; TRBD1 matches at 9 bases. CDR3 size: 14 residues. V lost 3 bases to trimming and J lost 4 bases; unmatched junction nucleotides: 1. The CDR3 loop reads CASSFGTGKNIQYF. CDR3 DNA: TGTGCCAGCAGTTTTGGGACAGGGAAAAACATTCAGTACTTC.

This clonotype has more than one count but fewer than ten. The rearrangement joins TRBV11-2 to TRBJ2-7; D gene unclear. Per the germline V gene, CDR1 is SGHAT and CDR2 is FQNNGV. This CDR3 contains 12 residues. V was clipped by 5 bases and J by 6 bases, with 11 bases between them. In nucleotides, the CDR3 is TGTGCCAGCAGCACGAACCGCCCCGAGCAGTACTTC. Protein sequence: CASSTNRPEQYF.

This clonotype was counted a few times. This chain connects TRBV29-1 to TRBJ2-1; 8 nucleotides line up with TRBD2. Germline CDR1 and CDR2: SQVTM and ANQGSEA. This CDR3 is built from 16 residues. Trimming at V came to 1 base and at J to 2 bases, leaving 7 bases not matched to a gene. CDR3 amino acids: CSVEGSRGLAYNEQFF. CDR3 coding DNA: TGCAGCGTTGAAGGGAGCAGGGGACTAGCCTACAATGAGCAGTTCTTC.

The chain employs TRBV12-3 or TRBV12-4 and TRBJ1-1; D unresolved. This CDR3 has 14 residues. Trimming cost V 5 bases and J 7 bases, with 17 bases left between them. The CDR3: CASSQTEDTREAFF. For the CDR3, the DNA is TGTGCCAGCAGTCAGACGGAAGATACGCGTGAAGCTTTCTTT.